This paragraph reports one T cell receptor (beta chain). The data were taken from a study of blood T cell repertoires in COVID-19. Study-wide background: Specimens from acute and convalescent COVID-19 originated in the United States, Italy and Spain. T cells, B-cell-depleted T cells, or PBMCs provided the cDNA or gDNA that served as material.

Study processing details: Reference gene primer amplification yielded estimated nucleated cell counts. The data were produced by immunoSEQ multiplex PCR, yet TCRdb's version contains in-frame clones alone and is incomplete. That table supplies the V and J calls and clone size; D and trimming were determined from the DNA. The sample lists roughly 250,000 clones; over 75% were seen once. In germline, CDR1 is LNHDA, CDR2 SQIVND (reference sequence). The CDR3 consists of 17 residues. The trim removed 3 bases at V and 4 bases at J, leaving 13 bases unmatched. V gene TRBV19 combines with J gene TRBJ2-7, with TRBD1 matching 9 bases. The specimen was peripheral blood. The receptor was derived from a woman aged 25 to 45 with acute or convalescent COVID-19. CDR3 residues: CASSMYQRDRGVYEQYF. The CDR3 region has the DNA TGTGCCAGTAGTATGTATCAAAGAGACAGGGGGGTTTACGAGCAGTACTTC.